A single sample gave rise to the 7 T cell receptor beta chains below, sequenced in a study of blood T cell repertoires in COVID-19. Repertoires were generated with immunoSEQ multiplex PCR, while TCRdb's copy carries only in-frame clones and drops some. Of about 81,000 clones in the sample, roughly 88% were seen once. The sequenced sample was peripheral blood. The receptors shown here come from a woman older than 75 with acute or convalescent COVID-19.

The rearrangement uses TRBV6-2 or TRBV6-3 and TRBJ1-5; 10 nucleotides line up with TRBD1. V lost 5 bases and J lost 2; bases outside the gene matches: 9. Germline-derived CDR1 and CDR2 are MNHEY and SVGEGT. CDR3 length: 17 residues. CDR3 DNA: TGTGCCAGCAGTGGGGGATTCGGGACAGGGGGCAATCAGCCCCAGCATTTT. This encodes CASSGGFGTGGNQPQHF.

The chain is built from TRBV7-9 and TRBJ2-5; 9 nucleotides match TRBD1. In germline, CDR1 is SEHNR, CDR2 FQNEAQ (reference sequence). V dropped 2 bases and J dropped 5; count of bases not matched to a gene: 15. The CDR3 extends over 18 amino acids. Here the CDR3 reads CASSLIGSGQGRGETQYF. In nucleotides, the CDR3 is TGTGCCAGCAGCTTAATTGGCTCAGGACAGGGGCGAGGGGAGACCCAGTACTTC. The full variable domain, in which reference TRBV7-9 and TRBJ2-5 provide the parts outside the CDR3, is DTGVSQNPRHKITKRGQNVTFRCDPISEHNRLYWYRQTLGQGPEFLTYFQNEAQLEKSRLLSDRFSAERPKGSFSTLEIQRTEQGDSAMYLCASSLIGSGQGRGETQYFGPGTRLLVL.

The rearrangement links TRBV3-1 (or the pseudogene TRBV3-2) to TRBJ1-1; 9 bases align to TRBD1. The germline V gene has CDR1 LGHDT and CDR2 YNNKEL (reference sequence). V lost 3 bases and J lost 12; bases outside the gene matches: 5. The CDR3 has 12 amino acids. This CDR3 is CASSQRTGATFF. The CDR3 coding sequence is TGTGCCAGCAGCCAGCGGACAGGGGCAACTTTCTTT.

This clone was seen once. This rearrangement joins TRBV3-1 (or the pseudogene TRBV3-2) to TRBJ1-6, with D unresolved. The V gene's germline CDR1 is LGHDT and CDR2 YNNKEL (reference sequence). CDR3 size: 18 residues. V was shortened by 2 bases and J by 0 bases, with 14 bases between the two germline ends. The CDR3 DNA follows: TGTGCCAGCAGCCAAAGTCCCAAACAGAGCTCCTATAATTCACCCCTCCACTTT. Translated, it gives CASSQSPKQSSYNSPLHF.

The CDR3 is CASSLTGTGFYEQYF. In nucleotides, the CDR3 is TGTGCCAGCAGTCTTACCGGGACAGGGTTCTACGAGCAGTACTTC. The chain is built from TRBV27 and TRBJ2-7, with 9 bases that match TRBD1. This CDR3 spans 15 amino acids. The germline V gene encodes CDR1 MNHEY and CDR2 SMNVEV (reference sequence). Trimming removed 5 bases from V and 3 bases from J; junction bases left unmatched: 8.

The chain recombines TRBV6-5 with TRBJ1-3; TRBD1 aligns across 9 bases. The CDR3 is 15 residues long. The V segment lost 7 bases and the J segment 2 bases; nucleotides outside the gene matches: 6. Per germline, CDR1 MNHEY and CDR2 SVGAGI. The chain's CDR3 is CASKTTGGAGNTIYF. CDR3 sequence (DNA): TGTGCCAGCAAAACCACAGGGGGCGCTGGAAACACCATATATTTT.

The chain carries TRBV3-1 (or the pseudogene TRBV3-2) and TRBJ2-6, with D uncertain. The germline gives CDR1 LGHDT, CDR2 YNNKEL (reference sequence). This CDR3 region has 15 residues. Trimming took 4 bases from V and 0 from J, leaving 7 bases between them. The CDR3 sequence is CASSPTLSGANVLTF. DNA of the CDR3: TGTGCCAGCAGCCCGACTCTCTCTGGGGCCAACGTCCTGACTTTC.